This passage covers 3 T cell receptor beta chains from one sample sequenced in a study of human T cells and chemical hapten exposure. Using its own MiXCR run on the 5' RACE reads, TCRdb lists one record per CDR3 protein. Altogether about 140,000 distinct CDR3 sequences are present, roughly 4% being singletons, with the ten largest covering approximately 1.3%. Unseparated into fractions, whole blood served as the source from which total RNA was extracted. These receptors originate from a female donor in good health.

This clonotype was seen only a few times. The rearrangement links TRBV6-6 to TRBJ1-2, with TRBD1 matching over 8 bases. Germline values: CDR1 MNHNY, CDR2 SVGAGI (reference sequence). The CDR3 consists of 16 residues. With 6 bases clipped from V and 6 bases from J, the junction kept 15 bases outside the gene matches. The CDR3 DNA sequence: TGTGCCAGCAGACCATTTACCGGGACAGGCACAGATGGCTACACCTTC. This translates into CASRPFTGTGTDGYTF.

This clonotype occurred a few times. The chain couples TRBV28 to TRBJ2-1, with a weak D call TRBD1 (5 bases). CDR1 and CDR2 from the germline V gene are MDHEN and SYDVKM. The ends were cut back, 4 bases at V and 5 bases at J, with 9 bases in the middle. The CDR3 is 13 residues long. This CDR3 is CASSCGRDNEQFF. The CDR3 coding sequence is TGTGCCAGCAGTTGCGGCAGGGACAATGAGCAGTTCTTC.

This clonotype was observed at least ten times. The J gene is TRBJ1-4, the V gene TRBV20-1; no definite D call. This CDR3 is built from 11 residues. V was pared by 6 bases and J by 7 bases, with 9 bases between. Germline assignment: CDR1 DFQATT and CDR2 SNEGSKA (reference sequence). This CDR3 reads CSAIRGEKLFF. In DNA, the CDR3 is TGCAGTGCCATACGAGGTGAAAAACTGTTTTTT.